This T cell receptor (beta chain) comes out of a study of blood T cell repertoires in COVID-19 (dated by TCRdb to the early 2020s). Background for the entire study: Collaborator samples came from the United States, Italy and Spain and covered acute and convalescent phases of COVID-19. The prospective study material was composed of cDNA or gDNA derived from T cells, B-cell-depleted T cells, or PBMCs. The dataset comprised deeply sampled blood TCRbeta repertoires from subjects exposed to, actively infected with, or recovered from COVID-19. The repertoires were released in a freely available public database meant as a resource for research on the immune response to SARS-CoV-2. Samples came from the ongoing ImmuneRACE study (first 160 participants) plus 1,254 subjects from 6 global collaborators. Sample metadata almost always included a de-identified subject ID, COVID-19 status, age in years and sex. Where available, HLA class I and class II types were taken from metadata supplied by the sample provider and were not determined by assay-based typing. On the study overall, not on this receptor specifically: How much clinical and demographic metadata was included differed by source and by participant, and the metadata was provided uncurated.

Another Seattle source contributed samples from volunteer blood donors who had recovered from COVID-19. The collaborating institutions used their own protocols to collect whole blood in K2EDTA tubes. For TCRbeta analysis, collaborators shipped samples in one of three forms: frozen whole blood, isolated PBMCs, or DNA extracted from either of those sample types. TCRbeta CDR3 regions were amplified from genomic DNA by means of the immunoSEQ Assay, a bias-controlled multiplex PCR. The paper's processing steps were these. Within the assay, amplification of reference gene primers was used to estimate how many nucleated cells each sample contained. Sequence reads were collapsed and filtered to measure the absolute abundance of every unique TCRbeta CDR3 rearrangement. For each sample, productive Simpson clonality was calculated by taking the square root of Simpson's diversity index across productive rearrangements. Imported from immuneACCESS, the table was reduced by TCRdb to in-frame sequences with V and J called. These copies leave out some clones; in studies compared against another copy, an unresolved V gene accounts for under half, and the cause of the remainder is not known. The DNA gave D and trimming, while V, J and clone size come from that table. The sample includes 250,000 to 300,000 clones, with more than 75% observed a single time. The ten most abundant clones make up around 0.91% of the sample.

V and J are trimmed by 0 bases and 11 bases, and the gene matches miss 15 bases of the junction. Counted from cysteine to phenylalanine, this CDR3 has 17 amino acids. The DNA shown is the 51-base CDR3, in frame from base 1. Taken from the germline V gene, the CDR1 and CDR2 loops are SGDLS and YYNGEE. Concerning this clone itself: Its antigen is still unknown. No base quality information exists; no much larger clone differs at one position.

The sequence came from a woman aged 40 to 50 who had recovered from COVID-19. Recombination connected TRBV9 to TRBJ1-1; TRBD1 matches 11 bases in the middle. Sequenced material: peripheral blood. The CDR3 region has the sequence CASSVAETDRGRTGAFF. The nucleotide sequence is TGTGCCAGCAGCGTAGCTGAGACGGACAGGGGGCGGACAGGGGCTTTCTTT.